Listed below are T cell receptor beta chains from one sample, sequenced in a study of blood T cell repertoires in COVID-19. Clones were read by immunoSEQ multiplex PCR, and TCRdb kept only the in-frame ones, dropping some. The sample consists of a few hundred thousand clones, roughly 87% of them appearing once. Input material: peripheral blood. The receptors originated from a woman in her forties who had recovered from COVID-19. The CDR3 runs from the conserved cysteine through the conserved F or W. The order of the fields is CDR3 length, V gene, D gene, J gene, clone size, CDR3 protein, CDR3 DNA. D genes are given only for firm matches. Not every row has a clone size; where given, it reads once, few, many or a size class.

>14|TRBV29-1|.|TRBJ2-3|.
CSVVRQSFTDTQYF
TGCAGCGTTGTTCGACAGTCGTTCACAGATACGCAGTATTTT
>10|TRBV29-1|.|TRBJ2-5|.
CSGRRETQYF
TGCAGCGGGAGACGGGAGACCCAGTACTTC
>21|TRBV3-1/TRBV3-2|TRBD1|TRBJ1-5|.
CASSQGPDRGASVEVDQPQHF
TGTGCCAGCAGCCAAGGACCCGACAGGGGTGCCAGTGTAGAGGTGGATCAGCCCCAGCATTTT
>14|TRBV7-2|.|TRBJ1-1|.
CASSPHGQNAVSFF
TGTGCCAGCAGCCCGCACGGACAGAACGCTGTCTCTTTCTTT
>16|TRBV7-9|TRBD2|TRBJ2-1|few
CASSQPGLAGVNEQFF
TGTGCCAGCAGCCAACCGGGACTAGCGGGAGTCAATGAGCAGTTCTTC
>14|TRBV28|.|TRBJ1-6|.
CASTPGGFNSPLHF
TGTGCCAGCACCCCTGGGGGGTTTAATTCACCCCTCCACTTT
>15|TRBV28|.|TRBJ2-3|.
CASSLVVGARDTQYF
TGTGCCAGCAGTTTAGTGGTGGGGGCGAGAGATACGCAGTATTTT
>14|TRBV2|.|TRBJ2-7|few
CASSTGTTGYEQYF
TGTGCCAGCAGCACGGGGACAACCGGATACGAGCAGTACTTC
>20|TRBV27|TRBD2|TRBJ2-3|.
CASSLRGRRLAGLGTDTQYF
TGTGCCAGCAGTTTAAGGGGGAGGCGACTAGCGGGACTCGGGACAGATACGCAGTATTTT
>11|TRBV6-5|.|TRBJ1-2|.
CASSYQDSHTF
TGTGCCAGCAGTTACCAGGATTCCCACACCTTC
>15|TRBV7-2|TRBD2|TRBJ2-2|.
CASSSGLAGVEELFF
TGTGCCAGCAGCTCGGGACTAGCGGGGGTAGAGGAGCTGTTTTTT
>17|TRBV21-1|.|TRBJ1-6|.
CASKRDTRSSYNSPLHF
TGTGCCAGCAAGAGGGACACTAGGAGCTCCTATAATTCACCCCTCCACTTT
>15|TRBV27|TRBD1|TRBJ1-1|once
CASSSGQGWYTEAFF
TGTGCCAGCAGTTCGGGACAGGGTTGGTACACTGAAGCTTTCTTT
>15|TRBV10-3|.|TRBJ1-3|.
CAISESAQAGNTIYF
TGTGCCATCAGTGAGTCGGCACAGGCTGGAAACACCATATATTTT
>15|TRBV5-4|TRBD1|TRBJ2-4|.
CASSFTGGTINIQYF
TGTGCCAGCAGCTTTACAGGGGGGACAATAAACATTCAGTACTTC
>11|TRBV29-1|.|TRBJ1-1|.
CSLLGGPGAFF
TGCAGCCTCTTGGGGGGGCCGGGCGCTTTCTTT
>16|TRBV11-3|.|TRBJ1-2|.
CASSPRRGEPNYGYTF
TGTGCCAGCAGCCCTAGGAGGGGTGAACCTAACTATGGCTACACCTTC
>14|TRBV18|.|TRBJ1-4|.
CASSPDRTSEKLFF
TGTGCCAGCTCACCAGACAGAACCTCTGAAAAACTGTTTTTT
>13|TRBV6-2/TRBV6-3|.|TRBJ2-2|.
CASSAQGTGELFF
TGTGCCAGCAGTGCTCAGGGAACCGGGGAGCTGTTTTTT
>16|TRBV28|TRBD1|TRBJ1-1|.
CASSSPGGLMNTEAFF
TGTGCCAGCAGTTCCCCAGGGGGATTAATGAACACTGAAGCTTTCTTT
>16|TRBV5-1|TRBD2|TRBJ2-3|.
CASSVTSGRRTDTQYF
TGCGCCAGCAGCGTGACTAGCGGGAGAAGGACAGATACGCAGTATTTT
>15|TRBV3-1/TRBV3-2|TRBD1|TRBJ1-1|.
CASRPDRGGITEAFF
TGTGCCAGCAGACCAGACAGGGGTGGGATTACTGAAGCTTTCTTT
>14|TRBV19|.|TRBJ1-1|.
CASSREGTNTEAFF
TGTGCCAGTAGTAGGGAGGGAACTAACACTGAAGCTTTCTTT
>13|TRBV2|.|TRBJ2-1|.
CASRAGLPGEQFF
TGTGCCAGCAGAGCCGGGCTCCCAGGGGAGCAGTTCTTC